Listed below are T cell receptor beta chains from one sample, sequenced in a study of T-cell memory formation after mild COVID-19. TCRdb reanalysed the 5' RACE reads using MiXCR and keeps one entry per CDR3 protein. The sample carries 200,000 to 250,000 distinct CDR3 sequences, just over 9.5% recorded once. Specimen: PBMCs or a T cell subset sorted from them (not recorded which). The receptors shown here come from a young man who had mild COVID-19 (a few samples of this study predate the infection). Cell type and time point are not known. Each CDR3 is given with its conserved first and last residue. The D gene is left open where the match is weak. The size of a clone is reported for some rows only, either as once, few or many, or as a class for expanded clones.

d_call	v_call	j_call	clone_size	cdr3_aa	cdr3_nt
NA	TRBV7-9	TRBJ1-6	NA	CASSLHSINSPLHF	TGTGCCAGCAGCTTACACAGCATCAATTCACCCCTCCACTTT
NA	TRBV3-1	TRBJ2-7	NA	CASRGLESYEQYF	TGTGCCAGCAGGGGACTCGAATCCTACGAGCAGTACTTC
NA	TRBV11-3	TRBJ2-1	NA	CASSLGRGQQFF	TGTGCCAGCAGCCTAGGGCGGGGACAGCAGTTCTTC
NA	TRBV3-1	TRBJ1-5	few	CASSQMVGAGQPQHF	TGTGCCAGCAGCCAAATGGTGGGTGCAGGTCAGCCCCAGCATTTT
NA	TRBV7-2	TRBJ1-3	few	CASSYGGGSGNTIYF	TGTGCCAGCAGCTATGGTGGGGGCTCTGGAAACACCATATATTTT
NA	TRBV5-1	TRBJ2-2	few	CASTRQTATDTGELFF	TGCGCCAGCACCCGACAGACAGCCACCGACACCGGGGAGCTGTTTTTT
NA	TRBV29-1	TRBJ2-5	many	CSVFRDPQETQYF	TGCAGCGTCTTCCGGGACCCACAAGAGACCCAGTACTTC
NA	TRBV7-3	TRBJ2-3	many	CASSPPGSDTQYF	TGTGCCAGCAGCCCCCCTGGCTCCGATACGCAGTATTTT
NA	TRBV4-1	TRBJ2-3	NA	CASSQVSDKSDTQYF	TGCGCCAGCAGCCAAGTTTCGGACAAATCAGATACGCAGTATTTT
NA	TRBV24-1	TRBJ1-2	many	CATSDPPLAHGYTF	TGTGCCACCAGTGATCCGCCGTTGGCGCATGGCTACACCTTC
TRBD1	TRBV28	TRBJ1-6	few	CASSFRDRPYSPLHF	TGTGCCAGCAGTTTCAGGGACAGGCCCTATTCACCCCTCCACTTT
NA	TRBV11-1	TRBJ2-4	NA	CASSLGIAENIQYF	TGTGCCAGCAGCTTAGGAATAGCCGAAAACATTCAGTACTTC
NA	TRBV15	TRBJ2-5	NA	CATSPRQQETQYF	TGTGCCACCAGCCCGCGACAGCAAGAGACCCAGTACTTC
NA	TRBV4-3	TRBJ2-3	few	CASSQVGALADTQYF	TGCGCCAGCAGCCAAGTAGGGGCGTTGGCAGATACGCAGTATTTT
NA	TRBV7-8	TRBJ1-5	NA	CASSLEQWGVEQPQHF	TGTGCCAGCAGCTTAGAGCAGTGGGGAGTAGAACAGCCCCAGCATTTT
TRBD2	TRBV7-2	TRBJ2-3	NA	CASSLAASGGGQGTQYF	TGTGCCAGCAGCTTAGCGGCTAGCGGGGGGGGGCAAGGTACGCAGTATTTT
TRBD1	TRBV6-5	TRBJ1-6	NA	CASSYTGTGGDNSPLHF	TGTGCCAGCAGTTACACTGGGACAGGGGGGGATAATTCACCCCTCCACTTT